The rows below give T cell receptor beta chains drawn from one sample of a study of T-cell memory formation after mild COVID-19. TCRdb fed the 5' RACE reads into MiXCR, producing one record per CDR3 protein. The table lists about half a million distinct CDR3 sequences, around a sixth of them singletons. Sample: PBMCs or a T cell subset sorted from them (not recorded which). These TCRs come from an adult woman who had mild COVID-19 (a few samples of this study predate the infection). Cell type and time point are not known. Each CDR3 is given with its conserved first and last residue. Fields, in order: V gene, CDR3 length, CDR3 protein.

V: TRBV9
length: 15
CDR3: CASSVERGPTGELFF

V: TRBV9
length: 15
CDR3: CASSARDSYNSPLHF

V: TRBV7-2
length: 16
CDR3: CASSLTPPGSYNEQFF

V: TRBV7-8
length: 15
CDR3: CASSPRRFSGNTIYF

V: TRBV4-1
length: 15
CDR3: CASSQPQGISYEQYF

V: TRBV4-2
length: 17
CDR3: CASSQELVPQDTGELFF

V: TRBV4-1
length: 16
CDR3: CASSQVRTSGSDEQFF

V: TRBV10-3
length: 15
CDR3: CAISAGGASRETQYF

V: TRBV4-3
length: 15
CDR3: CASSPARLAGVEQFF

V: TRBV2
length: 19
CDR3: CASSDKKMGLAGGTDTQYF

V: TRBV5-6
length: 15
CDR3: CASSLESGGINGYTF

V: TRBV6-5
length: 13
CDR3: CASSLGPRTEAFF

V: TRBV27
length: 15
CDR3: CASFPRAQSFNEQFF

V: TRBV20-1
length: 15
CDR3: CSANKAGRSYNEQFF

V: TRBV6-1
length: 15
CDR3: CASRVGEWVNTEAFF

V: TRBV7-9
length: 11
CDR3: CASKGDNEQFF

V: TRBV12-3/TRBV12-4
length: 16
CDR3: CASIGYRRGVYNEQFF

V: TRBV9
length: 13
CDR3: CASSEIQEGEQYF

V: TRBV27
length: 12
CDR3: CATRSDGYEQYF

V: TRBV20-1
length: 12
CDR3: CSAGGGKTEAFF

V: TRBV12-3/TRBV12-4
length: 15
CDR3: CASRPSGGAPGELFF

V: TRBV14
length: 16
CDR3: CASSQYLGSGNTEAFF

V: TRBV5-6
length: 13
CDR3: CASSQPQVNEQYF

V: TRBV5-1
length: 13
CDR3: CASRVGSSYEQYF

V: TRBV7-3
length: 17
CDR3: CASSTGRASSSTDTQYF

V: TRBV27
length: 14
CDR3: CASSLSGPNYGYTF

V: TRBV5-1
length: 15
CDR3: CASSSLGLNTDTQYF

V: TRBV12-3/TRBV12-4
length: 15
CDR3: CASSGPGRRPYEQYF

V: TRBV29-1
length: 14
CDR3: CSGGTSANTGELFF

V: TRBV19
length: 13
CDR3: CASSQGIRTEAFF

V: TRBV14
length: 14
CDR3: CASRGRAVYNEQFF

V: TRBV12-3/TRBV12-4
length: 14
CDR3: CASSLTGLRETQYF

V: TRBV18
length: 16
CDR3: CASSPQLAGGTYEQYF

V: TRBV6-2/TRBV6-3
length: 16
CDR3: CASQWEKDSPTYEQYF

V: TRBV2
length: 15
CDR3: CASRRGTSDYNEQFF

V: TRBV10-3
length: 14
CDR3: CAIRRGEGGTEAFF

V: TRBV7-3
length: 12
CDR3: CASSSRTSEQFF

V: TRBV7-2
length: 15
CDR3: CASSRPGLALETQYF

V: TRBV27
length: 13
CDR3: CASSFNGKTEAFF

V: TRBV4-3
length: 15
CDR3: CASSQTDRATGELFF

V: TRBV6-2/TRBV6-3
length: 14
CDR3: CASSPLARRTEAFF

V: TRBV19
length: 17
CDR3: CASRRQGGAGDTDTQYF

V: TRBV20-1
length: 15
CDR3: CSARALDTWNYGYTF

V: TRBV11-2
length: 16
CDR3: CASSFGRSGGAYEQFF

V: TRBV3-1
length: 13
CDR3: CASSQGGPYGYTF

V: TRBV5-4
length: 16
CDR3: CASSLVSSGGHNEQFF

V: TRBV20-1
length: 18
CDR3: CSAPPRGFLAGGTYEQYF

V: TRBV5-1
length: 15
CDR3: CASSPPSGRADEQYF

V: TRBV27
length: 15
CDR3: CASSLVGGVDTEAFF

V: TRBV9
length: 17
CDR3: CASSVLPSGGASDTQYF

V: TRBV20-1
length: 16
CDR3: CSARVRAGGLYNEQFF

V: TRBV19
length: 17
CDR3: CASIQRRAEDENTEAFF

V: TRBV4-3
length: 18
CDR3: CASSQDNWGSLSTGELFF

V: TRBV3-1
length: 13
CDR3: CASSQDLVDGYTF

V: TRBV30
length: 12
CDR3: CAWSVRWDEQFF

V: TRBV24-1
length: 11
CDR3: CATRIGNEQFF

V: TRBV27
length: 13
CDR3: CASSALSVREQFF